Shown below are 21 T cell receptor beta chains from a single sample sequenced in a study of shared clonotypes between healthy human individuals. Data came from immunoSEQ multiplex PCR; TCRdb stores just in-frame clones and leaves some out. The repertoire consists of about 2.3 million clones, with more than 80% occurring once and the leading ten covering about 0.39%. Sequencing was performed on naive CD4+ T cells from PBMCs. Subset in this sample: CD45RA+ positively selected. These receptors were obtained from a man aged 18-30 years in good health. Some clones in this sample may be carry-over from other donors' samples.

This sequence joins TRBV29-1 and TRBJ2-2, with D hard to call. The CDR3 length is 13 residues. Per the germline V gene, CDR1 is SQVTM and CDR2 is ANQGSEA. V lost 3 bases to trimming and J lost 1 base, with 6 bases between them. The CDR3 nucleotides are TGCAGCGTTGACCGACAGAACACCGGGGAGCTGTTTTTT. This encodes CSVDRQNTGELFF.

The gene calls are TRBV5-1 and TRBJ2-1; 11 bases align to TRBD2. The CDR3 loop spans 14 amino acids. From germline, CDR1 is SGHRS and CDR2 YFSETQ. V was clipped by 4 bases and J by 9 bases; unmatched bases: 6. The CDR3 DNA sequence: TGCGCCAGCAGCCAGGGACTAGCGGTGCCTGAGCAGTTCTTC. Amino acids: CASSQGLAVPEQFF.

The V gene is TRBV27, the J gene TRBJ2-1; TRBD1 matches 8 bases. The CDR3 is 15 residues long. Germline V gene data show CDR1 as MNHEY and CDR2 as SMNVEV (reference sequence). Trimming at V came to 8 bases and at J to 1 base, leaving 7 bases not matched to a gene. The CDR3 DNA sequence: TGTGCCAGCCCCTCCCAGGGGGCGTCCTACAATGAGCAGTTCTTC. It codes for CASPSQGASYNEQFF.

This chain connects TRBV19 to TRBJ1-5; unclear D gene. The CDR3 loop spans 14 amino acids. CDR1 is LNHDA and CDR2 is SQIVND in the germline V gene (reference sequence). V was cut by 3 bases and J by 7 bases, with 13 bases left in between. The CDR3, as DNA: TGTGCCAGTAGTATGTGGGTTTTACAGCAGCCCCAGCATTTT. This sequence encodes CASSMWVLQQPQHF. Full variable domain (outside the CDR3, taken from reference TRBV19 and TRBJ1-5): DGGITQSPKYLFRKEGQNVTLSCEQNLNHDAMYWYRQDPGQGLRLIYYSQIVNDFQKGDIAEGYSVSREKKESFPLTVTSAQKNPTAFYLCASSMWVLQQPQHFGDGTRLSIL.

This chain uses TRBV5-6 with TRBJ2-7, with TRBD2 matching over 12 bases. Losses at the gene ends were 0 bases for V and 6 bases for J; bases not matched to a gene: 7. Germline V gene sequence: CDR1 SGHDT, CDR2 YYEEEE. CDR3 length: 16 amino acids. CDR3 DNA sequence: TGTGCCAGCAGCTTGGTCCTAGCGGGAGGGCCGGCCGAGCAGTACTTC. Translating gives CASSLVLAGGPAEQYF.

The chain couples TRBV27 to TRBJ1-2, with 7 bases fitting TRBD1. The J segment lost 2 bases and the V segment lost 2 bases, leaving 8 bases of the junction unmatched. The length of the CDR3 is 16 residues. Looked up from germline, CDR1 is MNHEY and CDR2 is SMNVEV (reference sequence). CDR3 DNA: TGTGCCAGCAGTTTAATCGGGACAGACCGGAACTATGGCTACACCTTC. Protein: CASSLIGTDRNYGYTF.

This chain links TRBV28 with TRBJ1-1; 10 positions agree with TRBD1. V was clipped by 5 bases and J by 2 bases; unmatched bases: 5. The CDR3 runs to 15 residues. The germline V gene has CDR1 MDHEN and CDR2 SYDVKM. The CDR3, as DNA: TGTGCCAGCAGTCGACAGGGGGCAGGAAACACTGAAGCTTTCTTT. Translating gives CASSRQGAGNTEAFF.

This clone has a handful of counts. The chain links TRBV2 to TRBJ1-5; TRBD1 agrees at 8 bases. CDR1 is SNHLY and CDR2 is FYNNEI in the germline V gene. V was pared by 8 bases and J by 6 bases, with 12 bases of the junction left unmatched. CDR3 length: 15 amino acids. CDR3 protein: CASALAGGAGQPQHF. For the CDR3, the DNA is TGTGCCAGCGCCTTGGCAGGGGGCGCCGGTCAGCCCCAGCATTTT.

V and J are TRBV13 and TRBJ2-1; 10 bases are shared with TRBD2. The CDR3 runs to 17 residues. Trimming took 5 bases from V and 0 from J; bases not matched to a gene: 7. CDR1 and CDR2 (germline): PRHDT, FYEKMQ (reference sequence). The CDR3: CASSTSPSGSSYNEQFF. The CDR3, as DNA: TGTGCCAGCAGCACCAGCCCTAGCGGGAGCTCCTACAATGAGCAGTTCTTC. The variable domain in full, with the rest retrieved from reference TRBV13 and TRBJ2-1, is AAGVIQSPRHLIKEKRETATLKCYPIPRHDTVYWYQQGPGQDPQFLISFYEKMQSDKGSIPDRFSAQQFSDYHSELNMSSLELGDSALYFCASSTSPSGSSYNEQFFGPGTRLTVL.

J is TRBJ1-5 and V is TRBV6-1; weak D call: TRBD1 (5 bases). The CDR3 runs 14 residues. Germline CDR1 reads MNHNS; CDR2 reads SASEGT. V was trimmed by 1 base and J by 6 bases, leaving 10 bases between them. In DNA form, the CDR3 reads TGTGCCAGCAGTGAAGGACAGATCTTTCAGCCCCAGCATTTT. The encoded protein is CASSEGQIFQPQHF.

This clone has only a few counts. The rearrangement joins TRBV7-9 to TRBJ1-2; 11 bases are shared with TRBD1. Germline trimming cut 1 base from V and 4 bases from J; bases unmatched to any gene: 2. The CDR3 has 15 amino acids. Germline V gene data show CDR1 as SEHNR and CDR2 as FQNEAQ (reference sequence). CDR3 bases: TGTGCCAGCAGCTTAGGGACAGGGGGCGGCTATGGCTACACCTTC. Protein: CASSLGTGGGYGYTF.

This rearrangement joins TRBV28 to TRBJ1-1, with 7 bases aligning to TRBD1. The CDR3 is made up of 14 amino acids. Losses at the gene ends were 6 bases for V and 6 bases for J; bases not matched to a gene: 10. Looked up from germline, CDR1 is MDHEN and CDR2 is SYDVKM. The CDR3 nucleotides read TGTGCCAGCAGGATAACTCAGGGGGTCGCTGAAGCTTTCTTT. It is translated as CASRITQGVAEAFF.

The genes are TRBV7-9 and TRBJ1-1; 7 bases agree with TRBD1. CDR1 is SEHNR and CDR2 is FQNEAQ in the germline V gene (reference sequence). Losses at the gene ends were 1 base for V and 10 bases for J; bases not matched to a gene: 9. The CDR3 is 14 amino acids. CDR3 residues: CASSLVPTGKGAFF. Here the CDR3 DNA reads TGTGCCAGCAGCTTAGTCCCGACAGGGAAGGGAGCTTTCTTT.

The CDR3 region has the DNA TGTGCCACCAGCAGAGATCTGAGAGACACCGGGGAGCTGTTTTTT. Protein: CATSRDLRDTGELFF. The chain joins TRBV15 to TRBJ2-2; D uncertain. V lost 0 bases, J lost 3 bases, and 8 bases lay in between. Germline V gene sequence: CDR1 LNHNV, CDR2 YYDKDF (reference sequence). The CDR3 sequence is 15 residues long. The full variable domain, in which reference TRBV15 and TRBJ2-2 provide the parts outside the CDR3, is DAMVIQNPRYQVTQFGKPVTLSCSQTLNHNVMYWYQQKSSQAPKLLFHYYDKDFNNEADTPDNFQSRRPNTSFCFLDIRSPGLGDTAMYLCATSRDLRDTGELFFGEGSRLTVL.

The J gene is TRBJ1-2, the V gene TRBV5-6, with a tentative D call TRBD1 (5 bases). The CDR3 length is 15 residues. The V and J ends lost 0 bases and 2 bases respectively, with 11 bases between them. Germline CDR1 reads SGHDT; CDR2 reads YYEEEE. In DNA form, the CDR3 reads TGTGCCAGCAGCTTGGCCGGGGACCCGAACTATGGCTACACCTTC. Translating gives CASSLAGDPNYGYTF.

The V gene is TRBV5-1, the J gene TRBJ2-7, with 7 bases that match TRBD2. Unmatched junction bases numbered 9, after V lost 0 bases and J lost 3 bases. CDR1 and CDR2 (germline): SGHRS, YFSETQ. There are 16 residues in the CDR3. This chain's CDR3 is CASSLGLGGINYEQYF. CDR3 coding DNA: TGCGCCAGCAGCTTGGGCTTGGGAGGGATCAACTACGAGCAGTACTTC.

The chain carries TRBV4-3 and TRBJ1-2, with D possibly being TRBD1 (6 bases). Trimming removed 0 bases from V and 2 bases from J, with 13 bases in between. CDR3 length: 16 residues. Germline V gives CDR1 LGHNA, CDR2 YSLEER. The DNA for the CDR3 is TGCGCCAGCAGCCAAGATCGGGGGGGCCGGAACTATGGCTACACCTTC. Translation: CASSQDRGGRNYGYTF.

This chain uses TRBV7-8 with TRBJ2-7; D is perhaps TRBD1 (6 bases). Germline V gene lookup returns CDR1 SGHVS and CDR2 FQNEAQ. CDR3 length equals 14 residues. V lost 0 bases to trimming and J lost 3 bases, with 9 bases between them. The CDR3 DNA is TGTGCCAGCAGCTTAGCGTTCAGGGGCTACGAGCAGTACTTC. It specifies CASSLAFRGYEQYF.

The genes are TRBV13 and TRBJ2-1; 8 nucleotides match TRBD2. The V and J ends lost 5 bases and 2 bases, in that order; junction bases with no gene match: 5. CDR1 is PRHDT, CDR2 FYEKMQ, per germline (reference sequence). The CDR3 has 15 residues. CDR3 region: CASSAGLATYNEQFF. The CDR3 nucleotides read TGTGCCAGCAGCGCCGGACTAGCCACCTACAATGAGCAGTTCTTC.

This chain connects TRBV28 to TRBJ1-2, with D tentatively TRBD1 (5 bases). The CDR3 consists of 16 residues. Per the germline V gene, CDR1 is MDHEN and CDR2 is SYDVKM. V was shortened by 5 bases and J by 4 bases, with 20 bases between the two germline ends. The CDR3: CASSPWTNRGFYGYTF. The CDR3 DNA reads TGTGCCAGCAGTCCTTGGACAAACCGGGGCTTCTATGGCTACACCTTC.

V and J are TRBV28 and TRBJ2-7; tentatively, D is TRBD1 (6 bases). This CDR3 is built from 15 residues. V was clipped by 6 bases and J by 3 bases, with 18 bases between them. CDR1 MDHEN and CDR2 SYDVKM come from the germline V gene. The chain's CDR3 is CASSRRRADSYEQYF. CDR3 bases: TGTGCCAGCAGCCGGCGGAGAGCGGACAGCTACGAGCAGTACTTC.